This paragraph covers one T cell receptor (beta chain) sequence. These data are taken from a study of blood T cell repertoires in COVID-19. The germline V gene encodes CDR1 LGHNA and CDR2 YSLEER. CDR3 length: 16 amino acids. The V end was cut by 2 bases, the J end by 0 bases, with 11 bases between. Participant-reported clinical history was the basis for cohort assignment. The protocol was immunoSEQ multiplex PCR, while the TCRdb copy is restricted to in-frame clones and leaves out a portion. The sample gives about 270,000 clones, 88% of which show up once; around 2.9% is in the top ten. The genes are TRBV4-3 and TRBJ2-1; a possible D gene is TRBD2 (6 bases). Sequenced: PBMCs or T cells enriched from blood (not recorded which). The source is a woman between 45 and 60 years old who had recovered from COVID-19. Written as DNA, the CDR3 is TGCGCCAGCAGCCAACTTGCGGGGAGCTCCTACAATGAGCAGTTCTTC. This gives the protein CASSQLAGSSYNEQFF.